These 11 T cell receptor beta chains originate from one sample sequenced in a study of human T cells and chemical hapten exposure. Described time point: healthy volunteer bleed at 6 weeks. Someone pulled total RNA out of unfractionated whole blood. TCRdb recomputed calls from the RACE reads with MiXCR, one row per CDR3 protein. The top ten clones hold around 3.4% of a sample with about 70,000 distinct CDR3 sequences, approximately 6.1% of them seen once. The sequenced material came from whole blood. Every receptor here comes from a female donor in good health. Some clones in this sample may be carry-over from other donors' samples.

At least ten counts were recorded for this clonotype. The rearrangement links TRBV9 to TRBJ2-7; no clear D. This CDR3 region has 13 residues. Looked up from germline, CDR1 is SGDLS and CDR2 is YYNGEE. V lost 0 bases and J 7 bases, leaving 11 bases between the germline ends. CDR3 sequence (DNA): TGTGCCAGCAGCGTAGGCCCCTTCACAGAGCAGTACTTC. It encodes CASSVGPFTEQYF.

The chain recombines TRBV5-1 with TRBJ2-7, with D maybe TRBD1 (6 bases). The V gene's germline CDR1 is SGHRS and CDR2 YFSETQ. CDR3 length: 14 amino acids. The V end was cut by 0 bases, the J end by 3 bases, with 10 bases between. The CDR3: CASSLEQGGYEQYF. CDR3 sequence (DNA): TGCGCCAGCAGCTTGGAACAGGGCGGCTACGAGCAGTACTTC.

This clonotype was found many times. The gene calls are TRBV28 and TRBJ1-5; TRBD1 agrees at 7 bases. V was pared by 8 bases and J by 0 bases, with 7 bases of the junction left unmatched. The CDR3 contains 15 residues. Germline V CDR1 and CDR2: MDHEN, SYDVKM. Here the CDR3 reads CASYGTVYSNQPQHF. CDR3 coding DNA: TGTGCCAGCTACGGGACAGTGTATAGCAATCAGCCCCAGCATTTT.

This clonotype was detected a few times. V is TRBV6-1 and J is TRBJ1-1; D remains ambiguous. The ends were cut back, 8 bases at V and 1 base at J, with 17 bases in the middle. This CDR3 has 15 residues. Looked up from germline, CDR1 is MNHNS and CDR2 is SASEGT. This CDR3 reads CASFPNEQGNTEAFF. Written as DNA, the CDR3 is TGTGCCAGCTTTCCTAACGAACAAGGGAACACTGAAGCTTTCTTT.

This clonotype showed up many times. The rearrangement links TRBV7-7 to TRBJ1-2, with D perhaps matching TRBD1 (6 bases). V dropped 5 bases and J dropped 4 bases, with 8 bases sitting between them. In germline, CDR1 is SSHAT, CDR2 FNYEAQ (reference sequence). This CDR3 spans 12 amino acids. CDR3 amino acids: CASSQDSYGYTF. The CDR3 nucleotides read TGTGCCAGCAGCCAGGACAGCTATGGCTACACCTTC.

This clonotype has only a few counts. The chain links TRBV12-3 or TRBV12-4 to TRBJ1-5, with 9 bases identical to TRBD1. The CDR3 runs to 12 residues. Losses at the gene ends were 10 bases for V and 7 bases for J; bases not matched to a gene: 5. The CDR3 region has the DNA TGTGCCATCTCAACAGGGGGCCAGCCCCAGCATTTT. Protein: CAISTGGQPQHF.

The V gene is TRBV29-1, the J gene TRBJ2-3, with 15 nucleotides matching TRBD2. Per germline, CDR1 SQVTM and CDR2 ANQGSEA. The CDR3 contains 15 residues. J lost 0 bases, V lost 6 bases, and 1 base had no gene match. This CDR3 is CSVGLAGGSTDTQYF. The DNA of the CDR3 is TGCAGCGTCGGACTAGCGGGAGGGAGCACAGATACGCAGTATTTT.

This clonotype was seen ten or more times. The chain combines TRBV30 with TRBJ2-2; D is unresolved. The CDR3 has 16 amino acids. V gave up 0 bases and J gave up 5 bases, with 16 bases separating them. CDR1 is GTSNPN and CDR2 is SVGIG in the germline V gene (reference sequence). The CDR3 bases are TGTGCCTGGAGTGTAGAAGGGATGCCCTGGACCGGGGAGCTGTTTTTT. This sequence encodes CAWSVEGMPWTGELFF.

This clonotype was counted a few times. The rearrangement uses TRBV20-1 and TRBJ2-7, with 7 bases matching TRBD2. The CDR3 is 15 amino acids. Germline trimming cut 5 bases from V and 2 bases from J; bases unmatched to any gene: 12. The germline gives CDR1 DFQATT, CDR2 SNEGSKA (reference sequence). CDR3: CSAPATLRGTYEQYF. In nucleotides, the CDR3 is TGCAGTGCTCCCGCAACACTGCGGGGGACCTACGAGCAGTACTTC.

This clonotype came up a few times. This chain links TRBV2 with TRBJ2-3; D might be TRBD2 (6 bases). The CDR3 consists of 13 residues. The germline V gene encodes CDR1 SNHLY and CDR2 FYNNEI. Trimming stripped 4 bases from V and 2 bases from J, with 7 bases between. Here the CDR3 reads CASSGGDTDTQYF. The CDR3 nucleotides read TGTGCCAGCAGTGGCGGGGACACAGATACGCAGTATTTT.

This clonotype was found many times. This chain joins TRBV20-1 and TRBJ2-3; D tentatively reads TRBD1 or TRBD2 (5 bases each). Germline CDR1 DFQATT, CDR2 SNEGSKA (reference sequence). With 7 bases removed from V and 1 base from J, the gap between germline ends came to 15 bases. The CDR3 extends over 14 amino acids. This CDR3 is CSVPERGGTDTQYF. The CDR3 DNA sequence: TGCAGTGTGCCCGAAAGGGGAGGCACAGATACGCAGTATTTT.